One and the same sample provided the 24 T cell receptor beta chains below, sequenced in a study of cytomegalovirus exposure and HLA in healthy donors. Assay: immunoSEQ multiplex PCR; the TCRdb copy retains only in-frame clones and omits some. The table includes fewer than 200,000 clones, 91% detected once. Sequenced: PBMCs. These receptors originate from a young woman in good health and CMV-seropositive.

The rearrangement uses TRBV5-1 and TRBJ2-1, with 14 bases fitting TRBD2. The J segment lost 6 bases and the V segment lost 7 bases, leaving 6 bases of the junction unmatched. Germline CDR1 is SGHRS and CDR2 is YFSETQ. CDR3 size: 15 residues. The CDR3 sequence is CASLHGTSGSNEQFF. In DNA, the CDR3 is TGCGCCAGCCTGCACGGGACTAGCGGGAGCAATGAGCAGTTCTTC.

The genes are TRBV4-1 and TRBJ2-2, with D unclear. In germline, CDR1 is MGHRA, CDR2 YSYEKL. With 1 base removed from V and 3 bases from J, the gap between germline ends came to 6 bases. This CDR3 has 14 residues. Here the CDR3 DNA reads TGCGCCAGCAGCCAAGCACAATACACCGGGGAGCTGTTTTTT. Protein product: CASSQAQYTGELFF.

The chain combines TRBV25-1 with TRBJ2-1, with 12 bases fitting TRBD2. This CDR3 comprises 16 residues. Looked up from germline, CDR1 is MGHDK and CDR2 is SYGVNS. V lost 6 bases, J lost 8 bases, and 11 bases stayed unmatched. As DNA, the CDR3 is TGTGCCAGCAGCACCTCTAGCGGGAGGGCCCCCTATGAGCAGTTCTTC. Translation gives CASSTSSGRAPYEQFF.

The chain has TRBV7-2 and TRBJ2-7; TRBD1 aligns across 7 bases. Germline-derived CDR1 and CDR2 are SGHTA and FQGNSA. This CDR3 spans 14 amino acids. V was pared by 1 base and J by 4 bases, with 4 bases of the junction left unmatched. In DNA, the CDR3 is TGTGCCAGCAGCTTAGACAGGGGTGGGTACGAGCAGTACTTC. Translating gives CASSLDRGGYEQYF.

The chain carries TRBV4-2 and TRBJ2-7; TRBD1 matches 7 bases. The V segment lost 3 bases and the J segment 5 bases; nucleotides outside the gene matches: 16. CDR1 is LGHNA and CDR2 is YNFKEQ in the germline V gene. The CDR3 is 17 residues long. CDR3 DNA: TGTGCCAGCAGCCACAGCCCGACGAGTGTGACAGGGAACGAGCAGTACTTC. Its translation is CASSHSPTSVTGNEQYF.

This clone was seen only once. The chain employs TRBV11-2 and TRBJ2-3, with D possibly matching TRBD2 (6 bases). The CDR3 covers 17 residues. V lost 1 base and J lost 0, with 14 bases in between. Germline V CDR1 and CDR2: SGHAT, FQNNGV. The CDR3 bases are TGTGCCAGCAGCTTAGCAGGAGCGGGCTATAGCACAGATACGCAGTATTTT. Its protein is CASSLAGAGYSTDTQYF.

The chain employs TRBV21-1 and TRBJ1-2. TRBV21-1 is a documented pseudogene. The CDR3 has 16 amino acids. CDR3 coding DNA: TGTGCCAGCAGCAAAGAGTTGGGGGGGCGCGGCTATGGCTACACCTTC. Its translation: CASSKELGGRGYGYTF.

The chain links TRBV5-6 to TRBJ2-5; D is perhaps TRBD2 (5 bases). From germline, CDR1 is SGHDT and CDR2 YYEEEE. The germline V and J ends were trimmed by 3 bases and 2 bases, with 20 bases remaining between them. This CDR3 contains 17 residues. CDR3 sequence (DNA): TGTGCCAGCAGCTGGATGCTGCGCGGAGCGGCTCAAGAGACCCAGTACTTC. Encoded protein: CASSWMLRGAAQETQYF.

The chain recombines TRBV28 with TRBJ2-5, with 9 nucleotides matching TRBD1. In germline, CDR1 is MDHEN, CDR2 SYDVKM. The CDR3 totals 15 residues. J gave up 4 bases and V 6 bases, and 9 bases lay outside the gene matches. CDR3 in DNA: TGTGCCAGCAGGCCGACAGGGGGTTTAGGAGAGACCCAGTACTTC. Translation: CASRPTGGLGETQYF.

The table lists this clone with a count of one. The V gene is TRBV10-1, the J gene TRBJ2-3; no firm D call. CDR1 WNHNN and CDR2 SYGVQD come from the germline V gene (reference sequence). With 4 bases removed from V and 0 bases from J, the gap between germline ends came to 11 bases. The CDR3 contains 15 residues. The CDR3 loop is CASSGAGLSTDTQYF. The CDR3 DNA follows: TGCGCCAGCAGTGGGGCAGGCCTAAGCACAGATACGCAGTATTTT.

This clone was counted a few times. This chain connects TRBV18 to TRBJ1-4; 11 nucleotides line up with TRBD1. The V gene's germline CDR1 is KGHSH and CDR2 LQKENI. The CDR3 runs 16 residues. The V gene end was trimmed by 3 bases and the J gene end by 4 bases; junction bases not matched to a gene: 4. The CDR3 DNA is TGTGCCAGCTCACCCGGGACAGGGGGACGTAATGAAAAACTGTTTTTT. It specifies CASSPGTGGRNEKLFF.

In DNA, the CDR3 is TGTGCCAGCAGTGAAAGGGAACAGGGCGGAGAAAAACTGTTTTTT. Translated, it gives CASSEREQGGEKLFF. This sequence joins TRBV6-1 and TRBJ1-4; weak D call: TRBD1 (6 bases). This CDR3 has 15 residues. V lost 2 bases, J lost 8 bases, and 15 bases lay in between. CDR1 MNHNS and CDR2 SASEGT come from the germline V gene.

For the CDR3, the DNA is TGTGCCTGGGGTATAGGGGACAGCTCCTACGAGCAGTACTTC. Translating gives CAWGIGDSSYEQYF. The chain couples TRBV30 to TRBJ2-7; 7 bases are shared with TRBD1. Germline assignment: CDR1 GTSNPN and CDR2 SVGIG (reference sequence). The CDR3 sequence is 14 residues long. The V segment lost 5 bases and the J segment 0 bases; nucleotides outside the gene matches: 7.

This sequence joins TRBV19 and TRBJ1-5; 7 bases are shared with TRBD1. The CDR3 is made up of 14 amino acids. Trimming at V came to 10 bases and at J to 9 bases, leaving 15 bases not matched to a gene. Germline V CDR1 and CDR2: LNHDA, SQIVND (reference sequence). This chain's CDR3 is CATEPDRTSRPQHF. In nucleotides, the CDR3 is TGTGCCACCGAGCCGGACAGGACCTCCAGGCCCCAGCATTTT.

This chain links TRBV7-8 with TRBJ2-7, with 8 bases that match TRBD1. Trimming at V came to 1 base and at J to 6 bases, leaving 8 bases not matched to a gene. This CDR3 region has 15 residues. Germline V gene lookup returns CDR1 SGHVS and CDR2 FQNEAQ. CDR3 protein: CASSLGTGTGSEQYF. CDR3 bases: TGTGCCAGCAGCTTAGGGACAGGGACGGGCTCCGAGCAGTACTTC.

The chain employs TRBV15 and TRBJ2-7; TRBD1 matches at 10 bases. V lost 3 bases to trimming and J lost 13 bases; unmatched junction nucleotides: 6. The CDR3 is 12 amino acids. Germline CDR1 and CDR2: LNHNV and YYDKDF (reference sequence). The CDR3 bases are TGTGCCACCAGCAGCTGGGACAGGGGTCCTTACTTC. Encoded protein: CATSSWDRGPYF. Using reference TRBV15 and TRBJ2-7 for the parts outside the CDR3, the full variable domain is DAMVIQNPRYQVTQFGKPVTLSCSQTLNHNVMYWYQQKSSQAPKLLFHYYDKDFNNEADTPDNFQSRRPNTSFCFLDIRSPGLGDTAMYLCATSSWDRGPYFGPGTRLTVT.

The CDR3 here is CASGARGGQETQYF. CDR3 bases: TGTGCCAGCGGCGCTCGGGGGGGTCAAGAGACCCAGTACTTC. The gene calls are TRBV11-2 and TRBJ2-5, with TRBD2 identical over 8 bases. The germline V gene encodes CDR1 SGHAT and CDR2 FQNNGV. V shed 8 bases, J shed 2 bases, and the junction held 7 bases outside the gene matches. This CDR3 region has 14 residues. The whole variable domain, filled in from reference TRBV11-2 and TRBJ2-5, reads EAGVAQSPRYKIIEKRQSVAFWCNPISGHATLYWYQQILGQGPKLLIQFQNNGVVDDSQLPKDRFSAERLKGVDSTLKIQPAKLEDSAVYLCASGARGGQETQYFGPGTRLLVL.

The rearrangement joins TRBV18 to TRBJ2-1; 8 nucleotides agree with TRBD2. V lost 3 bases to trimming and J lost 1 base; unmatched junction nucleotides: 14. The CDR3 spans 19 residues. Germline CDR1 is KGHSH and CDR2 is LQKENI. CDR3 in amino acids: CASSPVATSGGLSYNEQFF. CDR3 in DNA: TGTGCCAGCTCACCGGTGGCTACTAGCGGTGGGCTTTCCTACAATGAGCAGTTCTTC.

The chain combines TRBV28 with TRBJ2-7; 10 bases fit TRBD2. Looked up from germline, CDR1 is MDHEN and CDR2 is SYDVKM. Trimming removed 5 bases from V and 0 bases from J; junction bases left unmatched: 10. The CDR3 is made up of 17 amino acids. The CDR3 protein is CASSLNLAGDNSYEQYF. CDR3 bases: TGTGCCAGCAGTCTGAACCTAGCGGGAGATAACTCCTACGAGCAGTACTTC.

The CDR3 DNA reads as TGTGCCAGTAGACAGGGGGCCTACGAGCAGTACTTC. This encodes CASRQGAYEQYF. J is TRBJ2-7 and V is TRBV2, with 9 positions matching TRBD1. The V gene's germline CDR1 is SNHLY and CDR2 FYNNEI. The V gene end was trimmed by 9 bases and the J gene end by 2 bases; junction bases not matched to a gene: 2. This CDR3 has 12 residues.

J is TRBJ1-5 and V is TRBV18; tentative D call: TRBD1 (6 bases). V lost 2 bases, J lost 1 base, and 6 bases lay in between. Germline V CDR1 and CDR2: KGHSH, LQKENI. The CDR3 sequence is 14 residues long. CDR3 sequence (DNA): TGTGCCAGCTCACCAGGGACAAGCAATCAGCCCCAGCATTTT. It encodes CASSPGTSNQPQHF. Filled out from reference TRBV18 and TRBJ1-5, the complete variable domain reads NAGVMQNPRHLVRRRGQEARLRCSPMKGHSHVYWYRQLPEEGLKFMVYLQKENIIDESGMPKERFSAEFPKEGPSILRIQQVVRGDSAAYFCASSPGTSNQPQHFGDGTRLSIL.

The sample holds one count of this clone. DNA of the CDR3: TGTGCCAGCAGCCTAAGCAGGGGCCCTTACGAGCAGTACTTC. Protein product: CASSLSRGPYEQYF. The V call is TRBV28, the J call TRBJ2-7; D may be TRBD1 (6 bases). Germline loops: CDR1 MDHEN, CDR2 SYDVKM. The CDR3 covers 14 residues. V was trimmed by 6 bases and J by 4 bases, leaving 16 bases between them.

The CDR3 DNA reads as TGTGCCAGCAGCTTGAGTAGAAGCAATGAGCAGTTCTTC. Translated, it gives CASSLSRSNEQFF. The chain joins TRBV5-4 to TRBJ2-1; D is unclear. Per the germline V gene, CDR1 is SGHNT and CDR2 is YYREEE (reference sequence). V was pared by 1 base and J by 6 bases, with 8 bases between. The CDR3 sequence is 13 residues long.

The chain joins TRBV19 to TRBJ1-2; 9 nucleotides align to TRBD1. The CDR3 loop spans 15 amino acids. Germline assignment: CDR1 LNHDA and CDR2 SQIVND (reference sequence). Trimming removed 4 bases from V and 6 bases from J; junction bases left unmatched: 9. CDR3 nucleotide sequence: TGTGCCAGTAGTAACACCGGAGGGACAGGGAATGGCTACACCTTC. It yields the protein CASSNTGGTGNGYTF.